A single sample is the source of the 28 T cell receptor beta chains below, sequenced in a study of blood T cell repertoires in COVID-19. TCRdb's copy holds only in-frame clones and misses some; the assay was immunoSEQ multiplex PCR. The sample yields some 200,000 clones, approximately 85% seen once. Specimen: peripheral blood. The source is a woman aged 60-75 years with acute or convalescent COVID-19.

The chain links TRBV6-2 or TRBV6-3 to TRBJ1-4, with D hard to call. Per germline, CDR1 MNHEY and CDR2 SVGEGT. The CDR3 runs to 13 residues. V dropped 6 bases and J dropped 5 bases, with 10 bases sitting between them. The CDR3, as DNA: TGTGCCAGCAGCCTTAATCCCAATGAAAAACTGTTTTTT. Protein product: CASSLNPNEKLFF.

This chain links TRBV2 with TRBJ2-1; D is perhaps TRBD2 (6 bases). The CDR3 is made up of 13 amino acids. The V gene lost 8 bases and the J gene lost 10 bases, with 18 bases spanning the gap. Per the germline V gene, CDR1 is SNHLY and CDR2 is FYNNEI. The CDR3 region is CASGEGLGWEQFF. DNA for the CDR3: TGTGCCAGCGGAGAGGGACTGGGGTGGGAGCAGTTCTTC.

A single count supports this clone. J is TRBJ1-3 and V is TRBV7-6; no reliable D call. The V gene's germline CDR1 is SGHVS and CDR2 FNYEAQ. This CDR3 spans 11 amino acids. Trimming took off 5 bases at V and 8 bases at J, with 7 bases between the two ends. The CDR3, as DNA: TGTGCCAGCAGCCCTAGTGACACCATATATTTT. This sequence encodes CASSPSDTIYF.

This clone was found a few times. CDR3 sequence reads: CASPGWGRTEAFF. The CDR3, as DNA: TGTGCCAGCCCGGGGTGGGGGCGGACTGAAGCTTTCTTT. The chain recombines TRBV6-5 with TRBJ1-1; D may be TRBD1 (6 bases). The V and J ends lost 8 bases and 5 bases respectively, with 15 bases between them. Germline V gene data show CDR1 as MNHEY and CDR2 as SVGAGI. The CDR3 totals 13 residues.

This clone was counted between two and nine times. This chain's CDR3 is CASSLRFAGYGYTF. DNA of the CDR3: TGTGCCAGCAGTTTACGATTCGCCGGGTATGGCTACACCTTC. The chain joins TRBV27 to TRBJ1-2; D is unclear. In germline, CDR1 is MNHEY, CDR2 SMNVEV (reference sequence). CDR3 length equals 14 residues. Between the trimmed V and J ends, which lost 2 bases and 5 bases, there was a span of 12 bases.

This chain connects TRBV3-1 (or the pseudogene TRBV3-2) to TRBJ1-2; 10 nucleotides align to TRBD1. This CDR3 has 15 residues. Germline V gene sequence: CDR1 LGHDT, CDR2 YNNKEL (reference sequence). Unmatched junction bases numbered 5, after V lost 2 bases and J lost 5 bases. The CDR3 sequence is CASSQFRDRGYGYTF. The CDR3 DNA reads TGTGCCAGCAGCCAATTCCGGGACAGGGGTTATGGCTACACCTTC.

The V gene is TRBV29-1, the J gene TRBJ2-6; 10 bases are shared with TRBD1. Per the germline V gene, CDR1 is SQVTM and CDR2 is ANQGSEA. The CDR3 length is 16 residues. V lost 6 bases, J lost 1 base, and 6 bases stayed unmatched. The CDR3 coding sequence is TGCAGCGTCTCGACAGGGGGCGATTCTGGGGCCAACGTCCTGACTTTC. Protein product: CSVSTGGDSGANVLTF.

The V and J genes are TRBV5-6 and TRBJ2-1, with 8 bases aligning to TRBD2. CDR3 size: 15 residues. In germline, CDR1 is SGHDT, CDR2 YYEEEE. The junction had 3 bases not matched to a gene; V was cut back by 4 bases and J by 0 bases. CDR3 DNA: TGTGCCAGCAGCCCTGGACTAGCCTCCTACAATGAGCAGTTCTTC. The encoded protein is CASSPGLASYNEQFF.

The rearrangement joins TRBV5-4 to TRBJ2-1, with TRBD2 matching 11 bases. Germline loops: CDR1 SGHNT, CDR2 YYREEE (reference sequence). J gave up 5 bases and V 0 bases, and 1 base lay outside the gene matches. The CDR3 runs 15 residues. The CDR3 DNA is TGTGCCAGCAGCTTGGGGGGACTAGCGGACAATGAGCAGTTCTTC. The encoded protein is CASSLGGLADNEQFF.

Here the CDR3 reads CASTRDREVGYGYTF. The CDR3 coding sequence is TGTGCCAGTACCCGGGACAGGGAAGTTGGCTATGGCTACACCTTC. V is TRBV6-5 and J is TRBJ1-2; 9 bases agree with TRBD1. Germline-derived CDR1 and CDR2 are MNHEY and SVGAGI. V was pared by 9 bases and J by 4 bases, with 12 bases of the junction left unmatched. The CDR3 contains 15 residues.

The chain combines TRBV9 with TRBJ2-1; 12 nucleotides agree with TRBD2. The V and J ends lost 3 bases and 5 bases, in that order; junction bases with no gene match: 6. Germline-derived CDR1 and CDR2 are SGDLS and YYNGEE. The CDR3 loop spans 16 amino acids. In DNA form, the CDR3 reads TGTGCCAGCAGCGCAGGACTAGCGGGAAATAACAATGAGCAGTTCTTC. Amino acid sequence: CASSAGLAGNNNEQFF.

V is TRBV18 and J is TRBJ1-2; 8 nucleotides match TRBD1. Germline V gene data show CDR1 as KGHSH and CDR2 as LQKENI. The CDR3 runs to 15 residues. Losses at the gene ends were 3 bases for V and 3 bases for J; bases not matched to a gene: 6. This CDR3 reads CASSPLDRGDYGYTF. The CDR3 nucleotides are TGTGCCAGCTCACCCCTTGACAGGGGAGACTATGGCTACACCTTC.

This chain connects TRBV5-4 to TRBJ2-1, with a possible D match to TRBD2 (5 bases). Germline CDR1 reads SGHNT; CDR2 reads YYREEE (reference sequence). This CDR3 comprises 14 residues. V lost 7 bases, J lost 3 bases, and 14 bases lay in between. CDR3 nucleotide sequence: TGTGCCAGCCGAGGGAACGGGGTCTACAATGAGCAGTTCTTC. Residues: CASRGNGVYNEQFF.

V is TRBV11-3 and J is TRBJ2-1, with 11 bases aligning to TRBD2. Trimming cost V 3 bases and J 9 bases; bases outside gene matches: 7. The CDR3 is 15 residues long. CDR1 is SGHNT, CDR2 YENEEA, per germline. This CDR3 reads CASSFLAGGGSEQFF. In nucleotides, the CDR3 is TGTGCCAGCAGCTTCCTAGCGGGAGGAGGGAGTGAGCAGTTCTTC.

The chain is built from TRBV6-4 and TRBJ2-2; 14 bases are shared with TRBD2. The CDR3 runs to 18 residues. The V gene end was trimmed by 6 bases and the J gene end by 3 bases; junction bases not matched to a gene: 9. Germline CDR1 and CDR2: MRHNA and SNTAGT. CDR3: CASRSRGLAGVDTGELFF. The CDR3 coding sequence is TGTGCCAGCAGGTCCAGGGGACTAGCGGGAGTAGACACCGGGGAGCTGTTTTTT.

Points on this clone: This sequence may be a read error, since a much larger clone differs from it by one base. This sequence joins TRBV11-1 and TRBJ2-2; 7 bases are a match to TRBD1. CDR3 length: 16 residues. With 8 bases clipped from V and 10 bases from J, the junction kept 19 bases outside the gene matches. Germline V gene lookup returns CDR1 SGHAT and CDR2 FQDESV (reference sequence). The CDR3 DNA sequence: TGTGCCAGCTCCGCCCGAACAGGGGAAAGGTCCGAGGAGCTGTTTTTT. Encoded protein: CASSARTGERSEELFF. The whole variable domain, remainder taken from reference TRBV11-1 and TRBJ2-2, is EAEVAQSPRYKITEKSQAVAFWCDPISGHATLYWYRQILGQGPELLVQFQDESVVDDSQLPKDRFSAERLKGVDSTLKIQPAELGDSAMYLCASSARTGERSEELFFGEGSRLTVL.

The chain carries TRBV28 and TRBJ1-4; the D gene is possibly TRBD1 (6 bases). The CDR3 covers 15 residues. Between the trimmed V and J ends, which lost 6 bases and 3 bases, there was a span of 14 bases. The germline V gene has CDR1 MDHEN and CDR2 SYDVKM. CDR3 sequence (DNA): TGTGCCAGCAGCCCCACAGGGTGGGCTAATGAAAAACTGTTTTTT. As protein: CASSPTGWANEKLFF. Combining the CDR3 with reference TRBV28 and TRBJ1-4 gives the whole variable domain DVKVTQSSRYLVKRTGEKVFLECVQDMDHENMFWYRQDPGLGLRLIYFSYDVKMKEKGDIPEGYSVSREKKERFSLILESASTNQTSMYLCASSPTGWANEKLFFGSGTQLSVL.

This clone is a singleton in its sample. The chain links TRBV2 to TRBJ2-3; tentatively, D is TRBD1 (5 bases). Germline V gives CDR1 SNHLY, CDR2 FYNNEI. This CDR3 region has 17 residues. The germline V and J ends were trimmed by 10 bases and 2 bases, with 25 bases remaining between them. The CDR3 is CATSEIGAQPSTDTQYF. The DNA for the CDR3 is TGTGCCACCTCAGAGATTGGGGCCCAACCCTCCACAGATACGCAGTATTTT. The full variable domain, completed using reference TRBV2 and TRBJ2-3, is EPEVTQTPSHQVTQMGQEVILRCVPISNHLYFYWYRQILGQKVEFLVSFYNNEISEKSEIFDDQFSVERPDGSNFTLKIRSTKLEDSAMYFCATSEIGAQPSTDTQYFGPGTRLTVL.

The chain couples TRBV6-1 to TRBJ1-6; TRBD1 aligns across 7 bases. In germline, CDR1 is MNHNS, CDR2 SASEGT. The CDR3 totals 15 residues. The junction had 4 bases not matched to a gene; V was cut back by 1 base and J by 7 bases. As DNA, the CDR3 is TGTGCCAGCAGTGAAGGGGCAGGGGGGAATTCACCCCTCCACTTT. This sequence encodes CASSEGAGGNSPLHF.

This chain connects TRBV5-1 to TRBJ1-3; D gene uncertain. V dropped 0 bases and J dropped 2 bases, with 9 bases sitting between them. The CDR3 sequence is 15 residues long. The V gene's germline CDR1 is SGHRS and CDR2 YFSETQ. CDR3 protein: CASSLEGLTGNTIYF. In DNA form, the CDR3 reads TGCGCCAGCAGCTTGGAAGGACTCACTGGAAACACCATATATTTT. The full variable domain, rest sourced from reference TRBV5-1 and TRBJ1-3, is KAGVTQTPRYLIKTRGQQVTLSCSPISGHRSVSWYQQTPGQGLQFLFEYFSETQRNKGNFPGRFSGRQFSNSRSEMNVSTLELGDSALYLCASSLEGLTGNTIYFGEGSWLTVV.

V gene TRBV6-5 combines with J gene TRBJ1-5; perhaps TRBD1 as D (6 bases). From germline, CDR1 is MNHEY and CDR2 SVGAGI. Trimming left V 6 bases short and J 3 bases short, with 12 bases between. The CDR3 extends over 14 amino acids. CDR3 loop: CASRPTGTNQPQHF. The CDR3 bases are TGTGCCAGCAGACCCACAGGGACCAATCAGCCCCAGCATTTT.

This chain joins TRBV6-1 and TRBJ2-1; 12 nucleotides match TRBD2. Germline CDR1 is MNHNS and CDR2 is SASEGT. The CDR3 has 17 amino acids. Losses at the gene ends were 2 bases for V and 7 bases for J; bases not matched to a gene: 9. The chain's CDR3 is CASSERPSGRAWNEQFF. The CDR3 nucleotides read TGTGCCAGCAGTGAAAGGCCTAGCGGGAGGGCTTGGAATGAGCAGTTCTTC.

The chain uses TRBV5-5 and TRBJ2-5; D gene ambiguous. CDR1 is SGHKS, CDR2 YYEKEE, per germline (reference sequence). This CDR3 comprises 12 residues. Trimming pared 3 bases from V and 7 bases from J, leaving 10 bases between. The CDR3 DNA is TGTGCCAGCAGCTCTTTAGTCGGGACCCAGTACTTC. It translates to CASSSLVGTQYF.

This chain uses TRBV19 with TRBJ2-3, with D perhaps matching TRBD1 (5 bases). CDR1 is LNHDA, CDR2 SQIVND, per germline (reference sequence). The CDR3 length is 14 residues. V lost 2 bases, J lost 11 bases, and 17 bases lay in between. DNA of the CDR3: TGTGCCAGTAGTATACTTGGGGCCCCTATGGAGCAGTATTTT. This sequence encodes CASSILGAPMEQYF.

The chain combines TRBV7-2 with TRBJ1-1; tentative D call: TRBD1 (5 bases). The germline V gene encodes CDR1 SGHTA and CDR2 FQGNSA. The CDR3 runs 14 residues. The V end lost 2 bases, the J end lost 3 bases, and 10 bases lay between the germline ends. The CDR3 DNA reads TGTGCCAGCAGCTTACGGCCGGGGGACACTGAAGCTTTCTTT. Residues: CASSLRPGDTEAFF.

The V gene is TRBV6-5, the J gene TRBJ1-3; tentatively, D is TRBD1 (5 bases). The CDR3 consists of 14 residues. Trimming took 6 bases from V and 4 from J, leaving 13 bases between them. The germline gives CDR1 MNHEY, CDR2 SVGAGI. CDR3 coding DNA: TGTGCCAGCAGGGCTAGGGGAAGCGGAAACACCATATATTTT. Its protein is CASRARGSGNTIYF.

This clone was observed a few times. The chain has TRBV27 and TRBJ1-2; D uncertain. The germline CDR1 and CDR2 sequences are MNHEY and SMNVEV (reference sequence). Trimming took off 5 bases at V and 4 bases at J, with 17 bases between the two ends. CDR3 length: 15 amino acids. The CDR3 reads CASSPLGVGGYGYTF. CDR3 sequence (DNA): TGTGCCAGCAGTCCCCTTGGGGTGGGAGGCTATGGCTACACCTTC.

The chain is built from TRBV18 and TRBJ2-7, with 8 bases that match TRBD1. The CDR3 totals 17 residues. Germline CDR1 KGHSH, CDR2 LQKENI. The V and J ends lost 4 bases and 2 bases, in that order; junction bases with no gene match: 13. The DNA of the CDR3 is TGTGCCAGCTCACTACTCTTTAGCGGACAGGGCGCCTACGAGCAGTACTTC. This sequence encodes CASSLLFSGQGAYEQYF.